One and the same sample provided the 17 T cell receptor beta chains below, sequenced in a study of neurological immune-mediated disorders. Via MiXCR, TCRdb re-called the 5' RACE reads, giving one row per CDR3 protein. Of around 32,000 distinct CDR3 sequences in the sample, 9.5% to 13% were seen once. The sample was PBMCs. These receptors were taken from a woman aged 55-70 years in good health.

This clonotype was observed at least ten times. The rearrangement joins TRBV5-1 to TRBJ1-1, with D unclear. This CDR3 has 15 residues. In germline, CDR1 is SGHRS, CDR2 YFSETQ. V was clipped by 0 bases and J by 1 base, with 10 bases between them. The CDR3 bases are TGCGCCAGCAGCTTGGCCCAGACGGGGAACACTGAAGCTTTCTTT. It codes for CASSLAQTGNTEAFF.

This clonotype was counted many times. V gene TRBV10-3 combines with J gene TRBJ2-2; D remains ambiguous. The length of the CDR3 is 14 residues. Trimming removed 9 bases at V and 0 bases at J, with 11 bases between. Germline lookup yields CDR1 ENHRY and CDR2 SYGVKD. The CDR3 region is CAMRDTPNTGELFF. The CDR3 coding sequence is TGTGCCATGAGAGACACGCCGAACACCGGGGAGCTGTTTTTT.

In its sample, this clonotype was seen many times. V and J are TRBV12-3 or TRBV12-4 and TRBJ2-5; 7 positions agree with TRBD1. The V gene end was trimmed by 5 bases and the J gene end by 7 bases; junction bases not matched to a gene: 10. The CDR3 loop spans 14 amino acids. The CDR3: CASSHRQGPWTQYF. The CDR3 coding sequence is TGTGCCAGCAGTCATCGACAGGGTCCCTGGACCCAGTACTTC.

At least ten counts were recorded for this clonotype. The V and J genes are TRBV20-1 and TRBJ2-4, with 11 positions matching TRBD2. V was clipped by 3 bases and J by 0 bases; unmatched bases: 7. The CDR3 has 17 residues. The germline V gene encodes CDR1 DFQATT and CDR2 SNEGSKA (reference sequence). CDR3 in amino acids: CSASLLAGAVAKNIQYF. The CDR3 DNA is TGCAGTGCTAGCCTACTAGCGGGGGCTGTAGCCAAAAACATTCAGTACTTC.

This clonotype was seen at least ten times. The chain has TRBV15 and TRBJ2-3; D assignment may be TRBD1 or TRBD2 (5 bases each). The ends were cut back, 3 bases at V and 2 bases at J, with 12 bases in the middle. The CDR3 totals 15 residues. Germline V lookup: CDR1 LNHNV, CDR2 YYDKDF (reference sequence). The CDR3 nucleotides read TGTGCCACCAGCAGCCCTGGGGGAGTCACAGATACGCAGTATTTT. This translates into CATSSPGGVTDTQYF.

This clonotype came up many times. The chain has TRBV7-2 and TRBJ2-1; 13 nucleotides line up with TRBD2. Germline V gives CDR1 SGHTA, CDR2 FQGNSA. This CDR3 spans 21 amino acids. The V gene end was trimmed by 1 base and the J gene end by 0 bases; junction bases not matched to a gene: 12. The CDR3 coding sequence is TGTGCCAGCAGCTTAGGACCGGGACGGGGACTAGCGGGGAGCTCCTACAATGAGCAGTTCTTC. Translation gives CASSLGPGRGLAGSSYNEQFF. Full variable domain (missing parts from reference TRBV7-2 and TRBJ2-1): GAGVSQSPSNKVTEKGKDVELRCDPISGHTALYWYRQSLGQGLEFLIYFQGNSAPDKSGLPSDRFSAERTGGSVSTLTIQRTQQEDSAVYLCASSLGPGRGLAGSSYNEQFFGPGTRLTVL.

The gene calls are TRBV3-1 and TRBJ2-5, with 7 bases that match TRBD1. Losses at the gene ends were 4 bases for V and 5 bases for J; bases not matched to a gene: 7. In germline, CDR1 is LGHDT, CDR2 YNNKEL (reference sequence). This CDR3 spans 14 amino acids. CDR3 residues: CASSPRQGWETQYF. In DNA, the CDR3 is TGTGCCAGCAGCCCTCGACAGGGCTGGGAGACCCAGTACTTC.

This clonotype was recorded many times. The genes are TRBV20-1 and TRBJ1-6; the D is unclear. V was pared by 4 bases and J by 0 bases, with 19 bases between. The germline V gene has CDR1 DFQATT and CDR2 SNEGSKA (reference sequence). The length of the CDR3 is 18 residues. The chain's CDR3 is CSAKDGRVASSYNSPLHF. DNA of the CDR3: TGCAGTGCTAAAGACGGCCGGGTTGCGAGCTCCTATAATTCACCCCTCCACTTT.

This clonotype was found many times. V gene TRBV20-1 combines with J gene TRBJ1-2, with D unresolved. Germline CDR1 reads DFQATT; CDR2 reads SNEGSKA (reference sequence). Trimming left V 7 bases short and J 6 bases short, with 9 bases between. The CDR3 has 10 residues. DNA for the CDR3: TGCAGTGGCTACCAGAATGGCTACACCTTC. Its translation is CSGYQNGYTF.

This clonotype was seen at least ten times. The chain employs TRBV5-6 and TRBJ2-7; D might be TRBD2 (5 bases). Germline loops: CDR1 SGHDT, CDR2 YYEEEE. V was cut by 1 base and J by 7 bases, with 9 bases left in between. This CDR3 is built from 12 residues. The CDR3 protein is CASSLRRAEQYF. The CDR3 region has the DNA TGTGCCAGCAGCTTGCGGCGGGCAGAGCAGTACTTC.

This clonotype was seen repeatedly, ten times or more. The rearrangement joins TRBV7-2 to TRBJ2-3; D may be TRBD1 (6 bases). CDR1 and CDR2 (germline): SGHTA, FQGNSA. The CDR3 runs 15 residues. The V and J ends lost 5 bases and 6 bases respectively, with 18 bases between them. The CDR3 protein is CASSQGQTLRDTQYF. DNA for the CDR3: TGTGCCAGCAGCCAGGGACAAACCCTGCGGGATACGCAGTATTTT.

This clonotype was seen ten or more times. The gene calls are TRBV20-1 and TRBJ2-7; TRBD1 agrees at 7 bases. The CDR3 is made up of 14 amino acids. Trimming took 1 base from V and 6 from J; bases not matched to a gene: 9. The germline CDR1 and CDR2 sequences are DFQATT and SNEGSKA (reference sequence). CDR3 in DNA: TGCAGTGCTAGAGGAGTCAGGGGGACCTCCGAGCAGTACTTC. This translates into CSARGVRGTSEQYF.

This clonotype was observed at least ten times. The chain links TRBV21-1 to TRBJ2-7; the D call TRBD1 from the table was never checked on the DNA. TRBV21-1 is reported as a pseudogene. This CDR3 comprises 17 residues. CDR3 bases: TGTGCCAGCAGCATACCCGGGACAGGGGTATCCCGCGGCGAGCAGTACTTC. Its protein is CASSIPGTGVSRGEQYF.

This clonotype was found many times. This chain connects TRBV12-3 or TRBV12-4 to TRBJ2-2, with TRBD1 matching 7 bases. V gave up 3 bases and J gave up 11 bases; unmatched junction bases: 6. This CDR3 comprises 13 residues. Written as DNA, the CDR3 is TGTGCCAGCAGTTTGAGAGGGGGCGGTGAGCTGTTTTTT. Encoded protein: CASSLRGGGELFF.

The chain joins TRBV7-6 to TRBJ2-1; 10 bases line up with TRBD2. J lost 10 bases, V lost 1 base, and 22 bases had no gene match. The CDR3 contains 20 residues. In germline, CDR1 is SGHVS, CDR2 FNYEAQ. This CDR3 reads CASSLVRMTSGSGGYSEQFF. The DNA of the CDR3 is TGTGCCAGCAGCTTAGTACGTATGACTAGCGGGTCGGGCGGTTACTCGGAGCAGTTCTTC.

This clonotype was counted ten times or more. The chain has TRBV20-1 and TRBJ1-5, with TRBD1 matching 7 bases. CDR3 length equals 14 residues. V lost 0 bases, J lost 5 bases, and 4 bases stayed unmatched. Germline lookup yields CDR1 DFQATT and CDR2 SNEGSKA (reference sequence). For the CDR3, the DNA is TGCAGTGCTAGAGATAGAGGGGGCTATCAGCCCCAGCATTTT. This translates into CSARDRGGYQPQHF.

This clonotype was seen repeatedly, ten times or more. The V gene is TRBV11-2, the J gene TRBJ2-1; TRBD2 matches 9 bases. J lost 0 bases, V lost 3 bases, and 9 bases had no gene match. The length of the CDR3 is 18 residues. The germline V gene encodes CDR1 SGHAT and CDR2 FQNNGV. The DNA for the CDR3 is TGTGCCAGCAGCTTCCGAGCGGGGGGCCGGAGCTCCTACAATGAGCAGTTCTTC. Residues: CASSFRAGGRSSYNEQFF.